Listed below are T cell receptor beta chains from one sample, sequenced in a study of T cell responses to AZD1222 COVID-19 vaccine. Sequencing was performed with immunoSEQ multiplex PCR; in TCRdb, only in-frame clones are kept and a portion is missing. The table has about 120,000 clones, about 86% seen once. Sequenced here: peripheral blood, sampled 28 days after the second AZD1222 dose. Receptors were obtained from an adult who received the AZD1222 COVID-19 vaccine. CDR3s include the opening cysteine and the closing phenylalanine or tryptophan. Each record gives: J gene, clone size, D gene, V gene, CDR3 DNA, CDR3 protein. The D gene is left open where the match is weak. Clone size is given for some rows only: seen once, a few or many times, or a class if the clone is expanded.

TRBJ1-5 . TRBD1 TRBV15 TGTGCCACCAGCACCGGGACAGGGTCAAATCAGCCCCAGCATTTT CATSTGTGSNQPQHF
TRBJ2-5 . . TRBV29-1 TGCAGCGTTCCTAGCTTCAGCGAGACCCAGTACTTC CSVPSFSETQYF
TRBJ2-7 . TRBD2 TRBV5-8 TGTGCCAGCAGCTTCGGGACTACCTACGAGCAGTACTTC CASSFGTTYEQYF
TRBJ2-7 once . TRBV15 TGTGCCACCAGCAGAGTTAAAGGGGCCGGCGACGAGCAGTACTTC CATSRVKGAGDEQYF
TRBJ2-7 . TRBD1 TRBV30 TGTGCCTGGGGGGCAGGGGGATATTCCTACGAGCAGTACTTC CAWGAGGYSYEQYF
TRBJ2-5 . TRBD2 TRBV7-6 TGTGCCAGCAGCGCCACTAGCGGGAGCCAAGAGACCCAGTACTTC CASSATSGSQETQYF
TRBJ2-2 . . TRBV27 TGTGCCAGCAGTGACGACAGCGAGAACACCGGGGAGCTGTTTTTT CASSDDSENTGELFF
TRBJ1-2 . . TRBV25-1 TGTGCCAGCAGTGAATATCTGGGGGCGCGGGGCTACACCTTC CASSEYLGARGYTF
TRBJ1-5 . . TRBV18 TGTGCCAGCTCACCTACGCGGGGGGGAGATCAGCCCCAGCATTTT CASSPTRGGDQPQHF
TRBJ2-1 . . TRBV6-6 TGTGCCAGCACCCCGGGCTCCTACAATGAGCAGTTCTTC CASTPGSYNEQFF
TRBJ1-1 . . TRBV3-1/TRBV3-2 TGTGCCAGCAGCCAAGCGGGCAGGGACACTGAAGCTTTCTTT CASSQAGRDTEAFF
TRBJ1-4 . . TRBV6-6 TGTGCCAGCAGGGAGAGGGGAATTAATGAAAAACTGTTTTTT CASRERGINEKLFF
TRBJ1-4 . . TRBV5-6 TGTGCCAGCAGCTTAAGGGAGGGGGCAACTAATGAAAAACTGTTTTTT CASSLREGATNEKLFF
TRBJ2-5 . . TRBV7-9 TGTGCCAGCAGCTTAGGTTCCCGCGGAGAGACCCAGTACTTC CASSLGSRGETQYF
TRBJ1-5 . . TRBV19 TGTGCCAGTAGTATTGATGGCAGCAATCAGCCCCAGCATTTT CASSIDGSNQPQHF
TRBJ2-2 once TRBD2 TRBV5-4 TGTGCCAGCAGCTCCATGTCGGCGGGGGGCACCGGGGAGCTGTTTTTT CASSSMSAGGTGELFF
TRBJ2-5 . . TRBV18 TGTGCCAGCTCAAGGGGTGGGTCAGAGACCCAGTACTTC CASSRGGSETQYF
TRBJ1-1 . . TRBV9 TGTGCCAGCAGCGTTGGACCCACGTCACAACCAGAAGCTTTCTTT CASSVGPTSQPEAFF
TRBJ2-7 . . TRBV28 TGTGCCAGCAGTTGGACAGAAGCCTACGAGCAGTACTTC CASSWTEAYEQYF
TRBJ2-1 . . TRBV29-1 TGCAGCGTCCCCAGGTACAATGAGCAGTTCTTC CSVPRYNEQFF
TRBJ2-1 . . TRBV5-6 TGTGCCAGCAGCTTGGCCAACCGGGTTGAGCAGTTCTTC CASSLANRVEQFF
TRBJ1-5 . TRBD1 TRBV5-6 TGTGCCAGCAGCTTACAGGGGGCTGAACAGCCCCAGCATTTT CASSLQGAEQPQHF
TRBJ2-3 . . TRBV28 TGTGCCAGCAGTTTGCCCGGGGTGGGCCTCGGCACAGATACGCAGTATTTT CASSLPGVGLGTDTQYF
TRBJ1-1 . . TRBV12-3/TRBV12-4 TGTGCCAGCAGTTCGCCGTCTGGACGGGAAGCTTTCTTT CASSSPSGREAFF
TRBJ2-3 . . TRBV5-5 TGTGCCAGCAGCTTGGGAGGGGGGCCAGATACGCAGTATTTT CASSLGGGPDTQYF
TRBJ2-2 . TRBD1 TRBV7-3 TGTGCCAGCAGCTTCACCAGGGACAGGGGGCGCTCCGGGGAGCTGTTTTTT CASSFTRDRGRSGELFF
TRBJ1-4 . TRBD1 TRBV5-1 TGCGCCAGCAGCTTGAGGCCAGGGGGCGAAAAACTGTTTTTT CASSLRPGGEKLFF
TRBJ1-5 few . TRBV5-1 TGCGCCAGCAGTACAGGGCTTATCAATCAGCCCCAGCATTTT CASSTGLINQPQHF
TRBJ1-3 . TRBD1 TRBV27 TGTGCCAGCAGCCCGACAGGGAGCTCTGGAAACACCATATATTTT CASSPTGSSGNTIYF
TRBJ2-1 . TRBD1 TRBV4-1 TGCGCCAGCAGCCAAGAGCCGGGACAGGGTCGCTACAATGAGCAGTTCTTC CASSQEPGQGRYNEQFF
TRBJ1-4 . TRBD1 TRBV7-2 TGTGCCAGCAGCTTACGAACAGGGGAGAATGAAAAACTGTTTTTT CASSLRTGENEKLFF
TRBJ2-3 . . TRBV27 TGTGCCAGCATGGACTTCCCTAGCACAGATACGCAGTATTTT CASMDFPSTDTQYF
TRBJ1-6 . . TRBV6-4 TGTGCCAGCAGTGGCGACCGAAATTCACCCCTCCACTTT CASSGDRNSPLHF
TRBJ1-5 . . TRBV23-1 TGCGCCAGCCCAAGGGTCTCAGGGTTCAATCAGCCCCAGCATTTT CASPRVSGFNQPQHF
TRBJ2-7 few . TRBV7-2 TGTGCCAGCAGCTTAATACAGGGAGCCTACGAGCAGTACTTC CASSLIQGAYEQYF
TRBJ1-3 . . TRBV28 TGTGCCAGCAGTGAAGGGACGGCATCTGGAAACACCATATATTTT CASSEGTASGNTIYF
TRBJ2-6 . . TRBV11-2 TGTGCCAGCAGCCGTCAACATAGCTCTGGGGCCAACGTCCTGACTTTC CASSRQHSSGANVLTF
TRBJ2-3 . . TRBV11-2 TGTGCCAGCAGCTTAGCGGGCACAGATACGCAGTATTTT CASSLAGTDTQYF
TRBJ2-7 . . TRBV6-1 TGTGCCAGCAGTGAGACCCCAGCATCCTACGAGCAGTACTTC CASSETPASYEQYF
TRBJ2-7 . TRBD2 TRBV6-6 TGTGCCAGCAGTTCCCAACCTAGCGGGGGGATCTACGAGCAGTACTTC CASSSQPSGGIYEQYF
TRBJ2-2 . . TRBV11-2 TGTGCCAGCAGCTTATTGAGGGAACGGGCCACCGGGGAGCTGTTTTTT CASSLLRERATGELFF
TRBJ1-1 . TRBD1 TRBV10-3 TGTGCCATCAGATGGACAGGGGAGAACACTGAAGCTTTCTTT CAIRWTGENTEAFF
TRBJ2-2 . . TRBV7-2 TGTGCCAGCAGCTTAGCGCTTCCCGGGGAGCTGTTTTTT CASSLALPGELFF
TRBJ2-3 . . TRBV6-2/TRBV6-3 TGTGCCAGCAGTTCTAGCGAGAGCACAGATACGCAGTATTTT CASSSSESTDTQYF